This is a list of T cell receptor beta chains from one sample in a study of read filtering for tumor transcriptome and immune sequencing. TCRdb fed the reads into MiXCR, producing one record per CDR3 protein. The sample consists of around 33,000 distinct CDR3 sequences, around 18% of them appearing once. The material sequenced was a population of CD138-negative cells sorted from bone marrow. Source of these receptors: a donor aged 40 or older with multiple myeloma. CDR3s include the opening cysteine and the closing phenylalanine or tryptophan. Fields, in order: clone size, J gene, D gene, V gene, CDR3 protein, CDR3 DNA. The D gene is left open where the match is weak. Clone sizes are given selectively: once, few, many, or a class where the clone is expanded.

clone size: many
J gene: TRBJ2-3
D gene: .
V gene: TRBV28
CDR3 protein: CAALIASDTDTQYF
CDR3 DNA: TGTGCCGCACTTATAGCTAGCGACACAGATACGCAGTATTTT

clone size: many
J gene: TRBJ2-3
D gene: .
V gene: TRBV3-1
CDR3 protein: CASSQGAGTDTQYF
CDR3 DNA: TGTGCCAGCAGCCAAGGTGCGGGCACAGATACGCAGTATTTT

clone size: many
J gene: TRBJ2-3
D gene: TRBD2
V gene: TRBV7-8
CDR3 protein: CASSKSSGRNTQYF
CDR3 DNA: TGTGCCAGCAGCAAATCTAGCGGGAGGAATACGCAGTATTTT

clone size: many
J gene: TRBJ1-4
D gene: .
V gene: TRBV9
CDR3 protein: CASSPHPGKSEKLFF
CDR3 DNA: TGTGCCAGCAGCCCGCACCCAGGGAAATCAGAAAAACTGTTTTTT

clone size: many
J gene: TRBJ2-1
D gene: TRBD2
V gene: TRBV7-8
CDR3 protein: CASSFSGGPPNEQFF
CDR3 DNA: TGTGCCAGCAGCTTTAGCGGGGGGCCCCCCAATGAGCAGTTCTTC

clone size: many
J gene: TRBJ2-7
D gene: TRBD1
V gene: TRBV20-1
CDR3 protein: CSAPRTGYSYEQYF
CDR3 DNA: TGCAGTGCTCCGAGGACAGGGTACTCCTACGAGCAGTACTTC

clone size: many
J gene: TRBJ2-2
D gene: TRBD2
V gene: TRBV6-5
CDR3 protein: CASTRTSGSPGELFF
CDR3 DNA: TGTGCCAGCACTAGGACTAGCGGGAGTCCCGGGGAGCTGTTTTTT

clone size: few
J gene: TRBJ2-3
D gene: TRBD2
V gene: TRBV29-1
CDR3 protein: CSVEEGLAGEAASTDTQYF
CDR3 DNA: TGCAGCGTTGAAGAGGGGTTAGCGGGGGAAGCGGCGAGCACAGATACGCAGTATTTT

clone size: .
J gene: TRBJ1-2
D gene: TRBD1
V gene: TRBV18
CDR3 protein: CASSPPTGGYGYTF
CDR3 DNA: TGTGCCAGCTCACCACCGACAGGGGGATATGGCTACACCTTC

clone size: many
J gene: TRBJ2-1
D gene: .
V gene: TRBV7-8
CDR3 protein: CASSSPLPSSYNEQFF
CDR3 DNA: TGTGCCAGCAGCTCCCCACTGCCTTCTTCCTACAATGAGCAGTTCTTC

clone size: many
J gene: TRBJ2-7
D gene: .
V gene: TRBV28
CDR3 protein: CASSFPSEGVSSYEQYF
CDR3 DNA: TGTGCCAGCAGTTTCCCGTCAGAGGGGGTCAGCTCCTACGAGCAGTACTTC

clone size: many
J gene: TRBJ2-2
D gene: .
V gene: TRBV5-1
CDR3 protein: CASSKGFDTGELFF
CDR3 DNA: TGCGCCAGCAGCAAGGGGTTTGACACCGGGGAGCTGTTTTTT

clone size: many
J gene: TRBJ1-4
D gene: .
V gene: TRBV6-2/TRBV6-3
CDR3 protein: CASSFTEVAEKLFF
CDR3 DNA: TGTGCCAGCAGTTTTACGGAGGTAGCAGAAAAACTGTTTTTT

clone size: .
J gene: TRBJ2-7
D gene: TRBD2
V gene: TRBV3-1
CDR3 protein: CASSQGLAGVEQYF
CDR3 DNA: TGTGCCAGCAGCCAAGGACTAGCGGGAGTCGAGCAGTACTTC

clone size: many
J gene: TRBJ1-1
D gene: .
V gene: TRBV29-1
CDR3 protein: CSVPAGSRTEAFF
CDR3 DNA: TGCAGCGTGCCGGCAGGGTCTCGCACTGAAGCTTTCTTT

clone size: many
J gene: TRBJ2-1
D gene: .
V gene: TRBV11-3
CDR3 protein: CASSFGDEQFF
CDR3 DNA: TGTGCCAGCAGCTTCGGGGATGAGCAGTTCTTC

clone size: .
J gene: TRBJ1-5
D gene: .
V gene: TRBV28
CDR3 protein: CASSLIWAGGNQPQHF
CDR3 DNA: TGTGCCAGCAGTTTAATCTGGGCGGGTGGCAATCAGCCCCAGCATTTT

clone size: many
J gene: TRBJ1-1
D gene: TRBD1
V gene: TRBV29-1
CDR3 protein: CSVDRGLSSEAFF
CDR3 DNA: TGCAGCGTTGACAGGGGGCTTTCATCTGAAGCTTTCTTT

clone size: many
J gene: TRBJ2-5
D gene: TRBD1
V gene: TRBV6-5
CDR3 protein: CASRLQGRWETQYF
CDR3 DNA: TGTGCCAGCAGATTACAGGGGCGGTGGGAGACCCAGTACTTC

clone size: medium-sized
J gene: TRBJ2-5
D gene: .
V gene: TRBV15
CDR3 protein: CATSGSRGQETQYF
CDR3 DNA: TGTGCCACCAGCGGTAGTAGGGGACAAGAGACCCAGTACTTC

clone size: .
J gene: TRBJ2-1
D gene: TRBD1
V gene: TRBV12-3/TRBV12-4
CDR3 protein: CASSPGTASYNEQFF
CDR3 DNA: TGTGCCAGCAGTCCAGGGACAGCCTCCTACAATGAGCAGTTCTTC

clone size: few
J gene: TRBJ2-3
D gene: .
V gene: TRBV11-2
CDR3 protein: CASRHETGISTDTQYF
CDR3 DNA: TGTGCCAGCAGGCACGAGACTGGGATAAGCACAGATACGCAGTATTTT

clone size: many
J gene: TRBJ2-1
D gene: .
V gene: TRBV5-1
CDR3 protein: CASKGLGIRNEQFF
CDR3 DNA: TGCGCCAGCAAGGGCCTAGGGATTAGAAATGAGCAGTTCTTC

clone size: many
J gene: TRBJ2-5
D gene: TRBD1
V gene: TRBV2
CDR3 protein: CATQGSQETQYF
CDR3 DNA: TGTGCCACACAGGGGTCCCAAGAGACCCAGTACTTC

clone size: few
J gene: TRBJ2-5
D gene: .
V gene: TRBV6-5
CDR3 protein: CASTPGSVRETQYF
CDR3 DNA: TGTGCCAGCACTCCCGGAAGCGTTAGGGAGACCCAGTACTTC

clone size: many
J gene: TRBJ2-1
D gene: .
V gene: TRBV6-5
CDR3 protein: CASTSLAGNDEQFF
CDR3 DNA: TGTGCCAGCACATCTCTGGCGGGGAACGATGAGCAGTTCTTC

clone size: many
J gene: TRBJ2-7
D gene: .
V gene: TRBV3-1
CDR3 protein: CASSQGRLGEQYF
CDR3 DNA: TGTGCCAGCAGCCAAGGCAGACTCGGCGAGCAGTACTTC

clone size: many
J gene: TRBJ2-1
D gene: .
V gene: TRBV9
CDR3 protein: CASSEDAGGLSYNEQFF
CDR3 DNA: TGTGCCAGCTCCGAAGACGCGGGCGGACTCTCCTACAATGAGCAGTTCTTC

clone size: .
J gene: TRBJ1-1
D gene: TRBD1
V gene: TRBV29-1
CDR3 protein: CSVQGAGYTEAFF
CDR3 DNA: TGCAGCGTCCAGGGGGCCGGGTATACTGAAGCCTTCTTT

clone size: many
J gene: TRBJ2-5
D gene: .
V gene: TRBV5-1
CDR3 protein: CASSVQGARETQYF
CDR3 DNA: TGCGCCAGCAGCGTGCAGGGTGCGCGGGAGACCCAGTACTTC

clone size: many
J gene: TRBJ2-2
D gene: .
V gene: TRBV12-3/TRBV12-4
CDR3 protein: CASRFTGTLTGELFF
CDR3 DNA: TGTGCCAGCAGATTCACCGGGACACTCACCGGGGAGCTGTTTTTT

clone size: .
J gene: TRBJ2-2
D gene: .
V gene: TRBV20-1
CDR3 protein: CSAREGYTGGLFF
CDR3 DNA: TGCAGTGCCAGAGAGGGATACACCGGGGGGCTGTTTTTT

clone size: few
J gene: TRBJ2-3
D gene: .
V gene: TRBV29-1
CDR3 protein: CSVDPGWRTDTQYF
CDR3 DNA: TGCAGCGTTGACCCAGGGTGGCGGACAGATACGCAGTATTTT

clone size: many
J gene: TRBJ1-1
D gene: TRBD1
V gene: TRBV12-3/TRBV12-4
CDR3 protein: CASSLFGTENTEAFF
CDR3 DNA: TGTGCCAGCAGTTTATTTGGGACAGAGAACACTGAAGCTTTCTTT

clone size: .
J gene: TRBJ2-7
D gene: .
V gene: TRBV7-9
CDR3 protein: CASKHSHRYEQYF
CDR3 DNA: TGTGCCAGCAAGCACAGCCATCGGTACGAGCAGTACTTC

clone size: many
J gene: TRBJ2-2
D gene: .
V gene: TRBV11-2
CDR3 protein: CASSSPLTDANTGELFF
CDR3 DNA: TGTGCCAGCAGCTCCCCCCTGACAGACGCGAACACCGGGGAGCTGTTTTTT

clone size: many
J gene: TRBJ2-7
D gene: .
V gene: TRBV12-3/TRBV12-4
CDR3 protein: CASSFHGEYEQYF
CDR3 DNA: TGTGCCAGCAGTTTCCACGGGGAGTACGAGCAGTACTTC

clone size: medium-sized
J gene: TRBJ2-7
D gene: TRBD2
V gene: TRBV6-5
CDR3 protein: CASKTKRGYEQYF
CDR3 DNA: TGTGCCAGCAAGACTAAGCGGGGGTACGAGCAGTACTTC

clone size: many
J gene: TRBJ2-7
D gene: .
V gene: TRBV29-1
CDR3 protein: CSVGGAGDSYEQYF
CDR3 DNA: TGCAGCGTTGGGGGGGCGGGAGACTCCTACGAGCAGTACTTC

clone size: .
J gene: TRBJ2-5
D gene: .
V gene: TRBV20-1
CDR3 protein: CSARRGNRETRYF
CDR3 DNA: TGCAGTGCCAGGAGAGGGAACCGGGAGACCCGGTACTTC

clone size: many
J gene: TRBJ1-1
D gene: .
V gene: TRBV10-3
CDR3 protein: CAISESILANEAFF
CDR3 DNA: TGTGCCATCAGTGAGTCGATATTGGCCAATGAAGCTTTCTTT

clone size: .
J gene: TRBJ2-3
D gene: TRBD1
V gene: TRBV28
CDR3 protein: CASSSRTGTGTDTQYF
CDR3 DNA: TGTGCCAGCAGTTCACGGACAGGGACGGGCACAGATACGCAGTATTTT

clone size: many
J gene: TRBJ1-5
D gene: .
V gene: TRBV6-5
CDR3 protein: CASSPLGGSQPQHF
CDR3 DNA: TGTGCCAGCAGTCCCCTGGGGGGCAGTCAGCCCCAGCATTTT

clone size: .
J gene: TRBJ2-5
D gene: .
V gene: TRBV7-7
CDR3 protein: CASSPEGGTQYF
CDR3 DNA: TGTGCTAGCAGCCCAGAGGGCGGGACCCAGTACTTC

clone size: many
J gene: TRBJ2-7
D gene: TRBD2
V gene: TRBV28
CDR3 protein: CASSYLLGLASEQYF
CDR3 DNA: TGTGCCAGCAGTTACCTTTTGGGACTAGCGAGCGAGCAGTACTTC

clone size: medium-sized
J gene: TRBJ1-1
D gene: .
V gene: TRBV20-1
CDR3 protein: CSASQGRSEAFF
CDR3 DNA: TGCAGTGCTAGTCAGGGGCGCTCTGAAGCTTTCTTT

clone size: .
J gene: TRBJ2-3
D gene: .
V gene: TRBV10-3
CDR3 protein: CAGGYTDTQYF
CDR3 DNA: TGTGCCGGGGGGTACACAGATACGCAGTATTTT

clone size: once
J gene: TRBJ2-6
D gene: .
V gene: TRBV18
CDR3 protein: CASSPNRVSGANVLTF
CDR3 DNA: TGTGCCAGCTCACCAAACAGGGTCTCTGGGGCCAACGTCCTGACTTTC

clone size: few
J gene: TRBJ2-7
D gene: .
V gene: TRBV2
CDR3 protein: CASKVGGTYEQYF
CDR3 DNA: TGTGCCAGCAAGGTCGGGGGAACCTACGAGCAGTACTTC

clone size: many
J gene: TRBJ2-7
D gene: TRBD2
V gene: TRBV12-3/TRBV12-4
CDR3 protein: CASSPTGAGGREQYF
CDR3 DNA: TGTGCCAGCAGCCCCACGGGAGCGGGAGGACGCGAGCAGTACTTC